The rows below give T cell receptor beta chains drawn from one sample of a study of blood T cells in healthy people across ages. TCRdb re-analysed the 5' RACE reads in MiXCR, keeping a single row per CDR3 protein. Of some 560,000 distinct CDR3 sequences in the sample, roughly a quarter were seen once. The data also belong to a second study, concerning T cells of mothers and their children.

Sequenced material: blood. These receptors came from a boy aged 2 to 10 in good health. Each CDR3 is given without its conserved first and last residue. Fields, in order: J gene, V gene, CDR3 protein.

j_gene: TRBJ2-2
v_gene: TRBV10-3
CDR3aa: AISNGGAGELF

j_gene: TRBJ2-1
v_gene: TRBV20-1
CDR3aa: SARARQGARNEQF

j_gene: TRBJ2-5
v_gene: TRBV11-2
CDR3aa: ASSHWLAVSYWTQY

j_gene: TRBJ2-7
v_gene: TRBV10-3
CDR3aa: AISGAGTYEQY

j_gene: TRBJ1-5
v_gene: TRBV7-2
CDR3aa: ASSLAGLHQPQH

j_gene: -
v_gene: TRBV10-3
CDR3aa: AISEPLAGETYEQY

j_gene: TRBJ2-6
v_gene: TRBV14
CDR3aa: ASSQTRMAGANVLT

j_gene: TRBJ2-2
v_gene: TRBV4-3
CDR3aa: ASSQEEGGGTGGLF

j_gene: TRBJ2-5
v_gene: TRBV5-4
CDR3aa: ASSSDSGRQETQY

j_gene: -
v_gene: TRBV3-1
CDR3aa: ASRGANCEQY

j_gene: TRBJ1-1
v_gene: TRBV6-5
CDR3aa: ASGSSVNTEAF

j_gene: TRBJ1-4
v_gene: TRBV9
CDR3aa: ASSFKGAGEKLF

j_gene: TRBJ2-7
v_gene: TRBV25-1
CDR3aa: ASSELGTTYEQY

j_gene: TRBJ2-4
v_gene: TRBV27
CDR3aa: ASRGQGNIQY

j_gene: TRBJ2-5
v_gene: TRBV12-3/TRBV12-4
CDR3aa: ASSIDKERWDARGGETQY

j_gene: -
v_gene: TRBV7-8
CDR3aa: ASSLVSMGTLSSYEQY

j_gene: TRBJ1-1
v_gene: TRBV3-1
CDR3aa: ASSQPNTEAF

j_gene: -
v_gene: TRBV10-3
CDR3aa: AITRLAGGYEQF

j_gene: TRBJ2-4
v_gene: TRBV4-3
CDR3aa: ASSQAPGRENIQY

j_gene: TRBJ1-2
v_gene: TRBV2
CDR3aa: ASSEATGSYT

j_gene: TRBJ1-2
v_gene: TRBV6-1
CDR3aa: ASKREANYGYT

j_gene: TRBJ1-2
v_gene: TRBV7-3
CDR3aa: ASSRPAKTGAYGYT

j_gene: TRBJ2-7
v_gene: TRBV5-5
CDR3aa: ASSLGQTLSYEQY

j_gene: TRBJ1-2
v_gene: TRBV29-1
CDR3aa: SVEEVAGPDNRGIYGYT

j_gene: TRBJ2-6
v_gene: TRBV25-1
CDR3aa: ASSFSGTANVLT

j_gene: TRBJ1-1
v_gene: TRBV2
CDR3aa: ASSGLNMNTEAF

j_gene: TRBJ1-5
v_gene: TRBV5-1
CDR3aa: ASSLNGDSFQPQH

j_gene: TRBJ2-7
v_gene: TRBV20-1
CDR3aa: SASRGTGDRQY

j_gene: TRBJ2-7
v_gene: TRBV12-3/TRBV12-4
CDR3aa: ASSFGDASPYEQY

j_gene: TRBJ2-4
v_gene: TRBV13
CDR3aa: ASSLKVPGVNIQY

j_gene: TRBJ2-1
v_gene: TRBV11-1
CDR3aa: ASSLFLHNNRAKSYNEQF

j_gene: TRBJ2-1
v_gene: TRBV3-1
CDR3aa: ASSQDRAEGGDEQF

j_gene: -
v_gene: TRBV7-9
CDR3aa: ASSRQNNNEQF

j_gene: TRBJ2-1
v_gene: TRBV7-9
CDR3aa: ASSSSGGAIRGY

j_gene: TRBJ2-6
v_gene: TRBV20-1
CDR3aa: SARDGAGANVLT

j_gene: TRBJ1-6
v_gene: TRBV7-2
CDR3aa: ASSLRISDSPLH

j_gene: TRBJ1-6
v_gene: TRBV27
CDR3aa: ASSVDSWSSYNSPLH

j_gene: TRBJ2-5
v_gene: TRBV29-1
CDR3aa: SVVDRVGWETQY

j_gene: -
v_gene: TRBV6-1
CDR3aa: ASSHTSGRALNEQF

j_gene: TRBJ1-2
v_gene: TRBV20-1
CDR3aa: SAWSLNYGYT